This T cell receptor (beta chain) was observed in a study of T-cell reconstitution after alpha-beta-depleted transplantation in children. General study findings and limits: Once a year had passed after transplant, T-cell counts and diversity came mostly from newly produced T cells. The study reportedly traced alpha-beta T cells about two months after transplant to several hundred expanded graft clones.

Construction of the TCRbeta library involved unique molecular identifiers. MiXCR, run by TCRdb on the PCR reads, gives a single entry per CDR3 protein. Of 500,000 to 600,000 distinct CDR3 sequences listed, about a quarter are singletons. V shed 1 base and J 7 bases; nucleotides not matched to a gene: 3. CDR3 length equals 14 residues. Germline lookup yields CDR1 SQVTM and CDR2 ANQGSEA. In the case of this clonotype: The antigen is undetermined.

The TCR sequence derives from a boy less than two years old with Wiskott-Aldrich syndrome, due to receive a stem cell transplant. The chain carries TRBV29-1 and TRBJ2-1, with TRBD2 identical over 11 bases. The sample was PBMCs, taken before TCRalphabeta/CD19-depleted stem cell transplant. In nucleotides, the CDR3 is TGCAGCGTTGAAGGACTAGCGGGACAGAATGAGCAGTTCTTC. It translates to CSVEGLAGQNEQFF.